Listed below are T cell receptor beta chains from one sample, sequenced in a study of glioma-infiltrating T cells after dendritic cell vaccination. The table came from immunoSEQ multiplex PCR; TCRdb's copy has only in-frame clones and leaves some out. Of roughly 52,000 clones listed, over 75% are singletons. Specimen: blood, collected before dendritic cell vaccination. These TCRs come from a human donor with glioblastoma. Both conserved end residues are part of each CDR3. The order of the fields is clone size, V gene, J gene, D gene, CDR3 protein, CDR3 DNA. A D gene is named only where the DNA matches it firmly. Size is stated for part of the rows, as once, few or many counts, or as a class when the clone is expanded.

once	TRBV10-2	TRBJ2-3	-	CASSDSSGPSTDTQYF	TGCGCCAGCAGTGATAGTAGCGGACCTAGCACAGATACGCAGTATTTT
once	TRBV7-7	TRBJ1-1	TRBD1	CASSLVRGRRDEAFF	TGTGCTAGCAGCTTAGTAAGGGGGCGAAGAGATGAAGCTTTCTTT
-	TRBV5-5	TRBJ1-1	-	CASSHTGGLNTEAFF	TGTGCCAGCAGCCATACGGGGGGACTGAACACTGAAGCTTTCTTT
few	TRBV11-2	TRBJ1-1	TRBD1	CASSLRGQGRTEAFF	TGTGCCAGCAGCTTGAGGGGGCAGGGGAGAACTGAAGCTTTCTTT
-	TRBV7-8	TRBJ2-7	-	CASSLAGAGSSYEQYF	TGTGCCAGCAGCTTAGCGGGAGCGGGTAGCTCCTACGAGCAGTACTTC
-	TRBV9	TRBJ2-7	-	CASSVGLDSYEQYF	TGTGCCAGCAGCGTAGGACTAGACTCCTACGAGCAGTACTTC
few	TRBV2	TRBJ2-1	TRBD2	CASSETRTSGSYNEQFF	TGTGCCAGCAGTGAAACGAGGACTAGCGGTTCCTACAATGAGCAGTTCTTC
-	TRBV10-3	TRBJ2-7	TRBD2	CAISESTSGRYEQYF	TGTGCCATCAGTGAGTCGACTAGCGGGAGGTACGAGCAGTACTTC
few	TRBV5-1	TRBJ1-3	-	CASSLVPGSGNTIYF	TGCGCCAGCAGCTTGGTTCCGGGATCTGGAAACACCATATATTTT
-	TRBV1	TRBJ2-7	-	CTSSPKEGPISYEQYF	TGCACCAGCAGCCCTAAGGAGGGGCCAATCTCCTACGAGCAGTACTTC
-	TRBV29-1	TRBJ1-2	-	CSVVGGNYGYTF	TGCAGCGTTGTGGGAGGAAACTATGGCTACACCTTC
-	TRBV6-6	TRBJ1-2	-	CASSQGNYGYTF	TGTGCCAGCAGCCAGGGGAATTATGGCTACACCTTC
few	TRBV5-5	TRBJ2-1	-	CASSSGKAVVGEQFF	TGTGCCAGCAGCTCCGGGAAGGCGGTCGTGGGTGAGCAGTTCTTC
-	TRBV4-1	TRBJ1-5	-	CASSQDPGNSNQPQHF	TGCGCCAGCAGCCAAGATCCAGGGAATAGCAATCAGCCCCAGCATTTT
-	TRBV11-3	TRBJ2-1	-	CASSFAGSEHYNEQFF	TGTGCCAGCAGCTTTGCCGGGAGCGAACATTACAATGAGCAGTTCTTC
-	TRBV7-9	TRBJ2-7	TRBD1	CASSLVLLTGLSYEQYF	TGTGCCAGCAGCTTAGTCCTTTTGACAGGGCTCTCCTACGAGCAGTACTTC
-	TRBV18	TRBJ2-7	TRBD1	CASTTGTGGVEQYF	TGTGCCAGCACGACCGGGACAGGGGGCGTCGAGCAGTACTTC
-	TRBV7-2	TRBJ1-1	TRBD1	CASSLGTGALNTEAFF	TGTGCCAGCAGCTTGGGGACAGGGGCCTTGAACACTGAAGCTTTCTTT
-	TRBV7-8	TRBJ1-5	-	CASSLGRGYNQPQHF	TGTGCCAGCAGCTTAGGGCGGGGGTACAATCAGCCCCAGCATTTT
-	TRBV5-6	TRBJ1-5	-	CASSLDRESQHF	TGTGCCAGCAGCTTGGATCGGGAGTCCCAGCATTTT
once	TRBV4-1	TRBJ1-2	-	CASSQDRTGPYYGYTF	TGCGCCAGCAGCCAAGACCGAACAGGTCCCTACTATGGCTACACCTTC
-	TRBV2	TRBJ2-7	TRBD2	CASNQDRLLGGSDEQYF	TGTGCCAGCAACCAAGACCGACTCCTGGGAGGGAGCGACGAGCAGTACTTC
-	TRBV9	TRBJ2-7	-	CASSDPQRDRIYEQYF	TGTGCCAGCAGCGACCCCCAACGCGACAGGATCTACGAGCAGTACTTC
-	TRBV18	TRBJ2-5	TRBD2	CASSPRSGSQNQETQYF	TGTGCCAGCTCACCAAGAAGCGGGAGCCAGAATCAAGAGACCCAGTACTTC
-	TRBV5-1	TRBJ2-7	TRBD1	CASSPEDRGFSYEQYF	TGCGCCAGCAGCCCGGAGGACAGGGGATTTTCCTACGAGCAGTACTTC
-	TRBV7-2	TRBJ1-5	-	CASRGGSGNQPQHF	TGTGCCTCAAGGGGGGGGTCGGGCAATCAGCCCCAGCATTTT
-	TRBV19	TRBJ1-1	-	CASSKLVRGNEAFF	TGTGCCAGTAGTAAATTAGTCAGGGGTAACGAAGCTTTCTTT
-	TRBV18	TRBJ1-5	TRBD1	CASSPGQGATQPQHF	TGTGCCAGCTCCCCGGGACAGGGGGCGACTCAGCCCCAGCATTTT
-	TRBV30	TRBJ1-2	TRBD1	CAWSIGDSYGYTF	TGTGCCTGGAGTATAGGGGACAGCTATGGCTACACCTTC
-	TRBV18	TRBJ2-1	TRBD1	CASSPRQGKNEQFF	TGTGCCAGCTCGCCTCGACAGGGGAAGAATGAGCAGTTCTTC
-	TRBV27	TRBJ1-1	-	CASSSYRQGNTEAFF	TGTGCCAGCAGCTCCTATAGGCAGGGTAACACTGAAGCTTTCTTT
-	TRBV5-5	TRBJ1-2	TRBD1	CASSSIFRDRVNYGYTF	TGTGCCAGCAGCTCCATATTCCGGGACAGGGTAAACTATGGCTACACCTTC
-	TRBV6-5	TRBJ1-5	-	CASRGQYSNQPQHF	TGTGCCAGCAGGGGACAATATAGCAATCAGCCCCAGCATTTT
-	TRBV27	TRBJ1-2	-	CASSMLPNYGYTF	TGTGCCAGCTCTATGCTACCTAACTATGGCTACACCTTC
-	TRBV10-3	TRBJ2-3	TRBD2	CAISVAGEDLYF	TGTGCCATCAGTGTAGCGGGAGAAGATTTGTATTTT
-	TRBV5-6	TRBJ1-5	TRBD1	CASSLGTGGWGDQPQHF	TGTGCCAGCAGCCTGGGGACAGGGGGCTGGGGGGATCAGCCCCAGCATTTT
-	TRBV10-3	TRBJ2-7	TRBD2	CAISQPKQGGLAGSQEQYF	TGTGCCATCAGCCAACCGAAACAAGGGGGACTAGCGGGATCTCAGGAGCAGTACTTC
-	TRBV6-5	TRBJ2-7	-	CASIPSPAGYEQYF	TGTGCCAGCATCCCCTCGCCGGCGGGCTACGAGCAGTACTTC
-	TRBV14	TRBJ1-1	TRBD1	CASSPWDRLLNTEAFF	TGTGCCAGCAGCCCTTGGGACAGGCTCCTAAACACTGAAGCTTTCTTT
-	TRBV27	TRBJ1-5	-	CASSLYPGKQPQHF	TGTGCCAGCAGTTTATATCCAGGGAAGCAGCCCCAGCATTTT
-	TRBV2	TRBJ2-7	-	CAIGQNEQYF	TGTGCCATCGGACAAAACGAGCAGTACTTC
-	TRBV19	TRBJ1-2	TRBD1	CASIPGQGIHGYTF	TGTGCCAGTATCCCGGGACAGGGCATTCATGGCTACACCTTC
once	TRBV5-4	TRBJ2-7	-	CASSTASASYEQYF	TGTGCCAGCAGCACCGCTAGCGCCTCCTACGAGCAGTACTTC
-	TRBV9	TRBJ2-7	TRBD2	CASSVEGLAGVGYYEQYF	TGTGCCAGCAGCGTTGAGGGACTAGCGGGAGTTGGGTATTACGAGCAGTACTTC
-	TRBV25-1	TRBJ1-1	-	CASSEIVGAGAFF	TGTGCCAGCAGTGAGATCGTGGGGGCAGGAGCTTTCTTT
once	TRBV7-2	TRBJ2-5	TRBD1	CASSPRDRGQETQYF	TGTGCCAGCAGCCCCCGGGACAGGGGACAAGAGACCCAGTACTTC
-	TRBV7-3	TRBJ2-3	-	CASSWGVGGGDTDTQYF	TGTGCCAGCAGCTGGGGCGTGGGAGGGGGAGACACAGATACGCAGTATTTT
-	TRBV4-3	TRBJ2-1	TRBD2	CASSQQERLAGDNEQFF	TGCGCCAGCAGCCAACAGGAGCGACTAGCGGGGGACAATGAGCAGTTCTTC